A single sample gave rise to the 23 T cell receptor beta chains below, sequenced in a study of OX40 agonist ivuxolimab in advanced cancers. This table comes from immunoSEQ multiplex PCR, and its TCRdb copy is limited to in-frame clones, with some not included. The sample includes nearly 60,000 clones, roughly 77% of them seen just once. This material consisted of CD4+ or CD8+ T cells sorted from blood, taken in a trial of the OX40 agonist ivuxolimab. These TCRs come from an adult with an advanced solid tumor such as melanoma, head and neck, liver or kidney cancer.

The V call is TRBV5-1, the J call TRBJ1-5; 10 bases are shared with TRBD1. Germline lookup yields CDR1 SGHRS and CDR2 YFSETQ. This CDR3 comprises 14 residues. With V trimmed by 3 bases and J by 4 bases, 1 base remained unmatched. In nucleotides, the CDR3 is TGCGCCAGCAGCTGGACAGGGGGGAATCAGCCCCAGCATTTT. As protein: CASSWTGGNQPQHF.

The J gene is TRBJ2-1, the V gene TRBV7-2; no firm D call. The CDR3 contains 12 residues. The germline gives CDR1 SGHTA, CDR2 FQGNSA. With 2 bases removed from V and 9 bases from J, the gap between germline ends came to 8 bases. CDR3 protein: CASSLWVAEQFF. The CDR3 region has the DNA TGTGCCAGCAGCTTATGGGTAGCTGAGCAGTTCTTC. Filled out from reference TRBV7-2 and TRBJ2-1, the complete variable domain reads GAGVSQSPSNKVTEKGKDVELRCDPISGHTALYWYRQSLGQGLEFLIYFQGNSAPDKSGLPSDRFSAERTGGSVSTLTIQRTQQEDSAVYLCASSLWVAEQFFGPGTRLTVL.

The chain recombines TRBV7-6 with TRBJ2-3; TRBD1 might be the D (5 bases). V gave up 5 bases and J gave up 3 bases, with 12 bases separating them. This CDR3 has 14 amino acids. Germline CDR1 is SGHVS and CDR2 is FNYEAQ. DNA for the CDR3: TGTGCCAGCAGCCAGACAGTTACAACAGATACGCAGTATTTT. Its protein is CASSQTVTTDTQYF.

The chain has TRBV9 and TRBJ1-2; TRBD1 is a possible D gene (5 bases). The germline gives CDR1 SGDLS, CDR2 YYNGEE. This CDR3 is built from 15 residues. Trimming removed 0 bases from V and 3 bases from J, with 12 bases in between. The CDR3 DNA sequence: TGTGCCAGCAGCGTAGCATCGCAGGGCCACTATGGCTACACCTTC. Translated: CASSVASQGHYGYTF.

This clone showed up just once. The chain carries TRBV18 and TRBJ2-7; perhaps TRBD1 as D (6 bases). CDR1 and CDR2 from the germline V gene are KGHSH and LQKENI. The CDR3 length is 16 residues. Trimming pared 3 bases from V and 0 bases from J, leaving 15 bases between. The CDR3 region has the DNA TGTGCCAGCTCACCCCAACGGACAGAGATCTCCTACGAGCAGTACTTC. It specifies CASSPQRTEISYEQYF.

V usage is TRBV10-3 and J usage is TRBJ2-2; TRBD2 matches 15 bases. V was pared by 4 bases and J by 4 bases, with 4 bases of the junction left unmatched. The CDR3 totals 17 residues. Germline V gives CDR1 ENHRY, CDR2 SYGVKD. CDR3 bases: TGTGCCATCAGTGGGACTAGCGGGGGGGCCGGCACCGGGGAGCTGTTTTTT. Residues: CAISGTSGGAGTGELFF.

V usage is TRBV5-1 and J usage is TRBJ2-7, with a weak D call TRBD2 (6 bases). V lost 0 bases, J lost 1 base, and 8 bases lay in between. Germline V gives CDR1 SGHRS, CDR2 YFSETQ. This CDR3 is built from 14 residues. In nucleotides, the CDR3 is TGCGCCAGCAGCTTGGGCGGGGAGTCCTACGAGCAGTACTTC. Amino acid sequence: CASSLGGESYEQYF.

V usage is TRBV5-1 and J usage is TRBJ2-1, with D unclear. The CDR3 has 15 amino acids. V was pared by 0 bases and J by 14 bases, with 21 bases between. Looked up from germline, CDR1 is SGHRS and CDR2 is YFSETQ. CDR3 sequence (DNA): TGCGCCAGCAGCTTGGATTCCACTCAGCACCAAGAGGAGTTCTTC. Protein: CASSLDSTQHQEEFF.

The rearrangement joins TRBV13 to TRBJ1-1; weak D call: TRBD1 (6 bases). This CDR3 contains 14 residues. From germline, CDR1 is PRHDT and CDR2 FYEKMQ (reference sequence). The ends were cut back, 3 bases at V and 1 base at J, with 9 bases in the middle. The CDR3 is CASSLRGQNTEAFF. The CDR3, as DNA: TGTGCCAGCAGCTTGCGGGGACAGAACACTGAAGCTTTCTTT.

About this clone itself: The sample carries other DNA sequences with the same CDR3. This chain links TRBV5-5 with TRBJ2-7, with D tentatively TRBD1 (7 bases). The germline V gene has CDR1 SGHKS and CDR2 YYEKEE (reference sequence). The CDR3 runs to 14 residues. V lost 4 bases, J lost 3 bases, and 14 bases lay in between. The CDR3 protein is CASSPGGGIYEQYF. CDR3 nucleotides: TGTGCCAGCAGCCCAGGGGGAGGAATCTACGAGCAGTACTTC.

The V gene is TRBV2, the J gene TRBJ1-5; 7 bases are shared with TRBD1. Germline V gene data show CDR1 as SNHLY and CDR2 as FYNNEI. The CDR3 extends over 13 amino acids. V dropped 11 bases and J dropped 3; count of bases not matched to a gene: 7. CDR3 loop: CASGQEDNQPQHF. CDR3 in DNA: TGTGCCTCAGGACAGGAAGACAATCAGCCCCAGCATTTT.

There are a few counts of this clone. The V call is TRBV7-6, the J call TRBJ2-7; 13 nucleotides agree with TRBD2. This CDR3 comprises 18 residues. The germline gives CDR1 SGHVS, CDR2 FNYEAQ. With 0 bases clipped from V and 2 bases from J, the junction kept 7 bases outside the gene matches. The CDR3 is CASSLARLAGGSTYEQYF. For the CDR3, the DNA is TGTGCCAGCAGCTTAGCTCGACTAGCGGGGGGCTCCACCTACGAGCAGTACTTC.

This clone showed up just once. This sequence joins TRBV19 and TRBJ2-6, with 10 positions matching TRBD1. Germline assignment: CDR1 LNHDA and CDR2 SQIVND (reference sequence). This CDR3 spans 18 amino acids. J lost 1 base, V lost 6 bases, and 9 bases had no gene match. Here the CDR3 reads CASSRTTGGGSGANVLTF. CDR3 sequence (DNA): TGTGCCAGTAGCCGTACGACAGGGGGCGGTTCTGGGGCCAACGTCCTGACTTTC.

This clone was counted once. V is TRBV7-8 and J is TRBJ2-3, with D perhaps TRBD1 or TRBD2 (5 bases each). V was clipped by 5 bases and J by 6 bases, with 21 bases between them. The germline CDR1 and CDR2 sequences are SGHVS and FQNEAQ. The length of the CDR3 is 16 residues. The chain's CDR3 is CASSDRRDLAQDTQYF. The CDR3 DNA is TGTGCCAGCAGCGACAGAAGGGACCTAGCACAGGATACGCAGTATTTT.

DNA for the CDR3: TGCGCCAGCAGCCCGGGACTAGCGGGGTTCTGGGGAGAGACCCAGTACTTC. Translated: CASSPGLAGFWGETQYF. The chain links TRBV4-1 to TRBJ2-5; 13 nucleotides agree with TRBD2. This CDR3 region has 17 residues. Trimming at V came to 4 bases and at J to 4 bases, leaving 9 bases not matched to a gene. CDR1 is MGHRA, CDR2 YSYEKL, per germline.

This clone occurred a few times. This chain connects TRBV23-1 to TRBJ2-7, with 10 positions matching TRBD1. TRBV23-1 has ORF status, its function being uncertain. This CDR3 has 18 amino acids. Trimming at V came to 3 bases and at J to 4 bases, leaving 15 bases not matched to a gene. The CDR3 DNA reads TGCGCCAGCAGTCATTCTCATCCCGGGACAGGGGTGGGGTACGAGCAGTACTTC. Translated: CASSHSHPGTGVGYEQYF.

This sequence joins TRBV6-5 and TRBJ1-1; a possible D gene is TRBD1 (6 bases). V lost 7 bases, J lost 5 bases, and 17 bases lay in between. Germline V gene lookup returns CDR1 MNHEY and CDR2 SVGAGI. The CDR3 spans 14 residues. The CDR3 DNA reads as TGTGCCAGCAAGCAGGGGAGGGAGAGTACTGAAGCTTTCTTT. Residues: CASKQGRESTEAFF.

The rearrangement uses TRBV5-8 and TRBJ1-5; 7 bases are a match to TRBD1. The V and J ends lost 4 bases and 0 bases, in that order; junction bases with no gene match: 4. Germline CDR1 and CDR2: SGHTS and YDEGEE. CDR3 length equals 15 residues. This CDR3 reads CASSQGTDSNQPQHF. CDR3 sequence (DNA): TGTGCCAGCAGCCAAGGGACAGATAGCAATCAGCCCCAGCATTTT.

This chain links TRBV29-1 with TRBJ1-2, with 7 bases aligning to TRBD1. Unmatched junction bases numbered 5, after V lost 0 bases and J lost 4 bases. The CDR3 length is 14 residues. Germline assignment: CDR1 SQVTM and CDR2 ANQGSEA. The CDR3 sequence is CSVEDRTGAYGYTF. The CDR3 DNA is TGCAGCGTTGAAGATCGAACAGGGGCCTATGGCTACACCTTC.

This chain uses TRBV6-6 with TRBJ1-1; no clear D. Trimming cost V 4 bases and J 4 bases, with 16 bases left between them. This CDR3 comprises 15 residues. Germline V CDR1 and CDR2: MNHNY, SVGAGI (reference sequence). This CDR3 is CASSSSDGTGTEAFF. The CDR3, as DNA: TGTGCCAGCAGTTCCTCCGACGGTACTGGCACTGAAGCTTTCTTT.

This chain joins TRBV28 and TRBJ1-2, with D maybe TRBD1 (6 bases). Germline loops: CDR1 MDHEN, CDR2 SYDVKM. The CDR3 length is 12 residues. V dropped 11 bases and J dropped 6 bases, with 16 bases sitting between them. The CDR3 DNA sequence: TGTGCCTACCAGGGACACCCAGATGGCTACACCTTC. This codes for CAYQGHPDGYTF.

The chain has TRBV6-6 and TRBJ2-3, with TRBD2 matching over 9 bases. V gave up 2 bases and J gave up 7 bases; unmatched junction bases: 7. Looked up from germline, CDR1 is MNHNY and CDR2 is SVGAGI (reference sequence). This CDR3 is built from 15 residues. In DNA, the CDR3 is TGTGCCAGCAGTTACCTCCTAGCGGGGAGTAATACGCAGTATTTT. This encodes CASSYLLAGSNTQYF.

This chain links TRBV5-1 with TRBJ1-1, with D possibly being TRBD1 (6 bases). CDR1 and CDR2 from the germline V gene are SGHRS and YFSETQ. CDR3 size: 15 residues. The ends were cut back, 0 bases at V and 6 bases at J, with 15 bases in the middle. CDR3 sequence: CASSLDGGALAEAFF. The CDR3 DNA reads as TGCGCCAGCAGCTTGGACGGGGGCGCTTTGGCTGAAGCTTTCTTT.